Below are 12 T cell receptor beta chains sequenced from a single sample in a study of vaccination effects on CD4 cells after COVID-19 (dated by TCRdb to between 2020 and 2023). After approximately eleven days of culture, CD4+ T cells were isolated with the EasySep CD4+ T cell isolation kit. Convalescent patients had PCR-confirmed SARS-CoV-2 infection between March and December 2020, before Alpha, Beta and Delta variants emerged in the United States. Two doses of either the BNT162b2 or the mRNA-1273 mRNA SARS-CoV-2 vaccine were administered to participants. These receptors lack a known antigen. Libraries came from the immunoSEQ multiplex PCR assay. TCRdb re-hosts the immuneACCESS table, in-frame sequences only. Its copies lack some clones; in the studies checked, an unresolved V gene accounts for under half of them, and the cause for the rest is not known. Here the sample has 40,000 to 55,000 clones; over 65% occur a single time. The ten largest clones represent 3.6% of the sample.

The specimen comprised CD4+ T cells from PBMCs cultured without peptide, sampled after COVID-19 vaccination. These TCRs come from a human donor who had a prior SARS-CoV-2 infection.

The table lists this clone with a count of one. The chain links TRBV9 to TRBJ1-5; D might be TRBD1 (5 bases). In germline, CDR1 is SGDLS, CDR2 YYNGEE. The CDR3 length is 15 residues. Trimming pared 4 bases from V and 2 bases from J, leaving 13 bases between. CDR3: CASSYSGSGNQPQHF. The CDR3 DNA follows: TGTGCCAGCAGCTATTCAGGGAGTGGCAATCAGCCCCAGCATTTT. Complete variable domain (other parts from reference TRBV9 and TRBJ1-5): DSGVTQTPKHLITATGQRVTLRCSPRSGDLSVYWYQQSLDQGLQFLIQYYNGEERAKGNILERFSAQQFPDLHSELNLSSLELGDSALYFCASSYSGSGNQPQHFGDGTRLSIL.

This clone was recorded once. The rearrangement joins TRBV3-1 (or the pseudogene TRBV3-2) to TRBJ1-1, with D uncertain. This CDR3 comprises 20 residues. Trimming pared 5 bases from V and 0 bases from J, leaving 28 bases between. CDR1 is LGHDT and CDR2 is YNNKEL in the germline V gene (reference sequence). The CDR3 is CASSGPPLGQTWPMNTEAFF. The CDR3 nucleotides read TGTGCCAGCAGCGGTCCCCCCCTGGGTCAGACCTGGCCCATGAACACTGAAGCTTTCTTT.

The rearrangement uses TRBV4-3 and TRBJ1-5, with a tentative D call TRBD1 (6 bases). The V gene's germline CDR1 is LGHNA and CDR2 YSLEER. This CDR3 comprises 16 residues. V was pared by 0 bases and J by 11 bases, with 20 bases between. CDR3 DNA: TGCGCCAGCAGCCAAGAGCGGGGCGACAGGTCCCCGGCCCAGCATTTT. Translated: CASSQERGDRSPAQHF.

The chain combines TRBV5-1 with TRBJ1-3; D is unresolved. Germline lookup yields CDR1 SGHRS and CDR2 YFSETQ. This CDR3 contains 16 residues. Trimming left V 0 bases short and J 0 bases short, with 10 bases between. DNA of the CDR3: TGCGCCAGCAGCTTGGATATGGCCTTCTCTGGAAACACCATATATTTT. Protein: CASSLDMAFSGNTIYF. Complete variable domain (other parts from reference TRBV5-1 and TRBJ1-3): KAGVTQTPRYLIKTRGQQVTLSCSPISGHRSVSWYQQTPGQGLQFLFEYFSETQRNKGNFPGRFSGRQFSNSRSEMNVSTLELGDSALYLCASSLDMAFSGNTIYFGEGSWLTVV.

This clone was seen a single time. The chain recombines TRBV9 with TRBJ2-3, with D perhaps matching TRBD1 (5 bases). The CDR3 extends over 16 amino acids. V was trimmed by 0 bases and J by 0 bases, leaving 11 bases between them. Germline lookup yields CDR1 SGDLS and CDR2 YYNGEE. In DNA form, the CDR3 reads TGTGCCAGCAGCGTAGACTGGACAACTAGCACAGATACGCAGTATTTT. It encodes CASSVDWTTSTDTQYF.

The chain uses TRBV19 and TRBJ1-1; TRBD1 is a possible D gene (6 bases). Germline CDR1 reads LNHDA; CDR2 reads SQIVND (reference sequence). The V gene lost 8 bases and the J gene lost 3 bases, with 13 bases spanning the gap. This CDR3 spans 13 amino acids. DNA of the CDR3: TGTGCCAGTGCCGCGGGGGCGTACACTGAAGCTTTCTTT. This sequence encodes CASAAGAYTEAFF. Looking up the rest from reference TRBV19 and TRBJ1-1 gives the full variable domain: DGGITQSPKYLFRKEGQNVTLSCEQNLNHDAMYWYRQDPGQGLRLIYYSQIVNDFQKGDIAEGYSVSREKKESFPLTVTSAQKNPTAFYLCASAAGAYTEAFFGQGTRLTVV.

The V gene is TRBV29-1, the J gene TRBJ2-2; D unclear. V lost 4 bases and J lost 1, with 4 bases in between. Germline lookup yields CDR1 SQVTM and CDR2 ANQGSEA. The CDR3 covers 12 residues. The CDR3 region has the DNA TGCAGCGTTGCCAAGAACACCGGGGAGCTGTTTTTT. Its protein is CSVAKNTGELFF.

The rearrangement links TRBV27 to TRBJ2-5; the D gene is possibly TRBD2 (5 bases). The CDR3 is 16 amino acids. V was cut by 6 bases and J by 3 bases, with 20 bases left in between. Germline V CDR1 and CDR2: MNHEY, SMNVEV (reference sequence). The CDR3 reads CASSHLGVHGEETQYF. The CDR3 region has the DNA TGTGCCAGCAGCCACTTGGGAGTCCACGGGGAAGAGACCCAGTACTTC.

The chain has TRBV4-2 and TRBJ2-6, with 7 bases matching TRBD1. The CDR3 is made up of 16 amino acids. Germline trimming cut 4 bases from V and 0 bases from J; bases unmatched to any gene: 3. Germline loops: CDR1 LGHNA, CDR2 YNFKEQ. CDR3 bases: TGTGCCAGCAGCCCGGGACAGTTCTCTGGGGCCAACGTCCTGACTTTC. Amino acid sequence: CASSPGQFSGANVLTF.

J is TRBJ2-3 and V is TRBV10-3, with TRBD1 matching over 9 bases. This CDR3 is built from 15 residues. The J segment lost 8 bases and the V segment lost 2 bases, leaving 8 bases of the junction unmatched. The germline CDR1 and CDR2 sequences are ENHRY and SYGVKD. The CDR3 reads CAISERQGEFGTQYF. The CDR3 bases are TGTGCCATCAGTGAGAGACAGGGGGAATTTGGTACGCAGTATTTT.

The CDR3 DNA reads as TGTGCCAGCAGGTACTCAGGGGGCCATGGCTACACCTTC. Its translation is CASRYSGGHGYTF. V is TRBV5-4 and J is TRBJ1-2; 8 nucleotides match TRBD1. Germline lookup yields CDR1 SGHNT and CDR2 YYREEE (reference sequence). This CDR3 has 13 amino acids. The V gene end was trimmed by 5 bases and the J gene end by 6 bases; junction bases not matched to a gene: 6.

This chain links TRBV6-2 or TRBV6-3 with TRBJ1-2, with D possibly TRBD1 on 5 matching bases. Per the germline V gene, CDR1 is MNHEY and CDR2 is SVGEGT. The CDR3 runs 12 residues. Between the trimmed V and J ends, which lost 2 bases and 8 bases, there was a span of 9 bases. CDR3 sequence (DNA): TGTGCCAGCAGTTACCAGGGACTGGGCTACACCTTC. Translating it yields CASSYQGLGYTF.